This T cell receptor (beta chain) was obtained from a study of blood T cell repertoires in COVID-19. Study summary: The United States, Italy and Spain were the sources of the acute and convalescent COVID-19 samples. Sources were T cells, B-cell-depleted T cells, or PBMCs; the material itself was cDNA or gDNA.

Per the original data handling: Reference gene primer amplification gave nucleated cell count estimates. TCRdb's table, derived via immunoSEQ multiplex PCR, lists solely in-frame clones and lacks some. Clone size and the V and J calls come from that table; the DNA yielded D and trimming. The data contain approximately 110,000 clones, about 91% of them singletons. The V segment lost 3 bases and the J segment 4 bases; nucleotides outside the gene matches: 5. CDR1 LGHDT and CDR2 YNNKEL come from the germline V gene (reference sequence). This CDR3 spans 15 amino acids. The chain uses TRBV3-1 (or the pseudogene TRBV3-2) and TRBJ2-7; 11 nucleotides agree with TRBD1. The clonotype was recovered from a woman aged 45-65 years with active or convalescent COVID-19. The sample was peripheral blood. Here the CDR3 reads CASSQVGQGAYEQYF. In nucleotides, the CDR3 is TGTGCCAGCAGCCAGGTAGGACAGGGGGCATACGAGCAGTACTTC.